Each of the 25 T cell receptor beta chains below was sequenced from the same sample in a study of cytomegalovirus exposure and HLA in healthy donors. A multiplex PCR was run with 60 Vbeta primers and 13 Jbeta primers. The protocol was immunoSEQ multiplex PCR, while the TCRdb copy is restricted to in-frame clones and leaves out a portion. The table records under 200,000 clones, around 77% of them present only once. Material: PBMCs. Receptors were obtained from a man in his fifties or sixties in good health and CMV-seronegative.

This clone came up once. The genes are TRBV27 and TRBJ2-7, with D maybe TRBD1 (6 bases). The V gene lost 2 bases and the J gene lost 4 bases, with 15 bases spanning the gap. Germline values: CDR1 MNHEY, CDR2 SMNVEV (reference sequence). The CDR3 contains 15 residues. CDR3 residues: CASSLRPGGAYEQYF. The CDR3 DNA reads TGTGCCAGCAGTTTAAGACCTGGGGGCGCATACGAGCAGTACTTC.

This clone was detected only a few times. The V gene is TRBV15, the J gene TRBJ2-3; D remains ambiguous. V lost 5 bases and J 4 bases, leaving 13 bases between the germline ends. This CDR3 has 14 amino acids. CDR1 LNHNV and CDR2 YYDKDF come from the germline V gene (reference sequence). Here the CDR3 DNA reads TGTGCCACCAGCCCCCGCAGGTCATCAGATACGCAGTATTTT. This encodes CATSPRRSSDTQYF.

This sequence joins TRBV7-2 and TRBJ2-3; 8 nucleotides match TRBD1. The CDR3 loop spans 14 amino acids. Germline V gene data show CDR1 as SGHTA and CDR2 as FQGNSA. Germline trimming cut 5 bases from V and 5 bases from J; bases unmatched to any gene: 6. The CDR3 sequence is CASSLQGEIDTQYF. The CDR3 DNA reads as TGTGCCAGCAGCCTACAGGGGGAGATAGATACGCAGTATTTT.

The V gene is TRBV19, the J gene TRBJ1-2; TRBD1 matches 7 bases. The CDR3 spans 15 residues. In germline, CDR1 is LNHDA, CDR2 SQIVND (reference sequence). V gave up 3 bases and J gave up 8 bases; unmatched junction bases: 12. The CDR3 nucleotides are TGTGCCAGTAGTATGGGCTACAGGGGTGTCGGAGGCTACACCTTC. It is translated as CASSMGYRGVGGYTF.

V usage is TRBV7-9 and J usage is TRBJ2-1; D remains ambiguous. The ends were cut back, 1 base at V and 9 bases at J, with 10 bases in the middle. Germline CDR1 is SEHNR and CDR2 is FQNEAQ (reference sequence). The CDR3 totals 13 residues. The CDR3 DNA sequence: TGTGCCAGCAGCTTAGGTGTATTTCCTGAGCAGTTCTTC. This translates into CASSLGVFPEQFF.

The CDR3 DNA sequence: TGTGCCAGCAGCACGGGGTATAATTCACCCCTCCACTTT. This codes for CASSTGYNSPLHF. The chain has TRBV7-8 and TRBJ1-6; D is uncertain. From germline, CDR1 is SGHVS and CDR2 FQNEAQ. Trimming shortened V by 5 bases and J by 4 bases, and 6 bases separated the two germline ends. This CDR3 is 13 amino acids long.

V gene TRBV27 combines with J gene TRBJ1-5; 8 bases map to TRBD1. Germline CDR1 and CDR2: MNHEY and SMNVEV (reference sequence). CDR3 length equals 14 residues. V was pared by 6 bases and J by 2 bases, with 3 bases of the junction left unmatched. CDR3 nucleotides: TGTGCCAGCAGAACGACAGGGGGCAATCAGCCCCAGCATTTT. Its protein product is CASRTTGGNQPQHF.

J is TRBJ2-1 and V is TRBV11-3; 14 bases match TRBD2. This CDR3 comprises 15 residues. The ends lost 2 bases at V and 9 bases at J; junction bases unmatched: 3. Germline CDR1 SGHNT, CDR2 YENEEA. The CDR3 sequence is CASSLSGLAGAEQFF. CDR3 nucleotide sequence: TGTGCCAGCAGCTTATCGGGACTAGCGGGGGCTGAGCAGTTCTTC. Together with reference TRBV11-3 and TRBJ2-1, the CDR3 gives the full variable domain: EAGVVQSPRYKIIEKKQPVAFWCNPISGHNTLYWYLQNLGQGPELLIRYENEEAVDDSQLPKDRFSAERLKGVDSTLKIQPAELGDSAVYLCASSLSGLAGAEQFFGPGTRLTVL.

The CDR3 here is CASSPVQETQYF. CDR3 sequence (DNA): TGTGCCAGCTCACCCGTCCAAGAGACCCAGTACTTC. The V and J genes are TRBV18 and TRBJ2-5; D ambiguous. The CDR3 spans 12 residues. CDR1 and CDR2 (germline): KGHSH, LQKENI. Trimming took off 3 bases at V and 1 base at J, with 3 bases between the two ends.

The chain carries TRBV25-1 and TRBJ2-5; 7 nucleotides line up with TRBD2. V lost 5 bases to trimming and J lost 1 base; unmatched junction nucleotides: 10. This CDR3 contains 16 residues. The germline V gene encodes CDR1 MGHDK and CDR2 SYGVNS. CDR3: CASSPASGIPQETQYF. For the CDR3, the DNA is TGTGCCAGCAGTCCGGCCAGCGGGATTCCCCAAGAGACCCAGTACTTC.

This clone turned up a few times. At one of its ends the junction is not consistent with the germline gene, which may arise from a read error. This chain uses TRBV7-9 with TRBJ2-3, with D tentatively TRBD2 (5 bases). This CDR3 region has 15 residues. From germline, CDR1 is SEHNR and CDR2 FQNEAQ (reference sequence). The CDR3 spells CSSSLVGGYTDTQYF. The CDR3 DNA is TGTTCCAGCAGCTTAGTCGGCGGGTACACAGATACGCAGTATTTT.

The rearrangement uses TRBV7-2 and TRBJ2-7, with a tentative D call TRBD2 (7 bases). Trimming pared 5 bases from V and 0 bases from J, leaving 17 bases between. The CDR3 contains 16 residues. CDR1 and CDR2 (germline): SGHTA, FQGNSA. The CDR3 region is CASSPSGGHGSYEQYF. Written as DNA, the CDR3 is TGTGCCAGCAGCCCCTCCGGGGGGCACGGCTCCTACGAGCAGTACTTC.

This rearrangement joins TRBV15 to TRBJ2-1, with TRBD1 matching over 8 bases. Germline V lookup: CDR1 LNHNV, CDR2 YYDKDF (reference sequence). CDR3 length equals 15 residues. V gave up 3 bases and J gave up 8 bases; unmatched junction bases: 9. CDR3 protein: CATSSLGQGNDEQFF. In nucleotides, the CDR3 is TGTGCCACCAGCAGCTTAGGACAGGGTAATGATGAGCAGTTCTTC.

The genes are TRBV5-1 and TRBJ2-3; perhaps TRBD2 as D (6 bases). The CDR3 consists of 15 residues. Germline V lookup: CDR1 SGHRS, CDR2 YFSETQ. V was clipped by 4 bases and J by 2 bases, with 14 bases between them. The CDR3, as DNA: TGCGCCAGCAGCCTCCGACTAGGGTTCACAGATACGCAGTATTTT. It yields the protein CASSLRLGFTDTQYF.

J is TRBJ2-3 and V is TRBV12-5; D is ambiguous. Between the trimmed V and J ends, which lost 1 base and 1 base, there was a span of 6 bases. Germline CDR1 is LGHNT and CDR2 is FRNRAP. This CDR3 region has 14 residues. The CDR3 coding sequence is TGTGCTAGTGGTTTGGCTCAGGGCACAGATACGCAGTATTTT. Translated, it gives CASGLAQGTDTQYF.

The chain joins TRBV6-1 to TRBJ2-3, with D possibly TRBD2 on 6 matching bases. Trimming removed 4 bases from V and 2 bases from J, with 10 bases in between. The germline V gene encodes CDR1 MNHNS and CDR2 SASEGT. The CDR3 contains 14 residues. The CDR3 DNA follows: TGTGCCAGCAGTGGTGAGCGGGTCACAGATACGCAGTATTTT. It is translated as CASSGERVTDTQYF.

This clone was observed a handful of times. The chain employs TRBV9 and TRBJ1-1; 9 nucleotides match TRBD1. Trimming cost V 2 bases and J 12 bases; bases outside gene matches: 8. Germline CDR1 reads SGDLS; CDR2 reads YYNGEE. The CDR3 runs to 13 residues. CDR3 coding DNA: TGTGCCAGCAGCGTGAGTGGGACAGGGAAAACTTTCTTT. Protein: CASSVSGTGKTFF.

The chain recombines TRBV4-1 with TRBJ2-7; 9 nucleotides line up with TRBD1. V trimming: 0 bases; J trimming: 3 bases; junction bases outside the gene matches: 12. This CDR3 has 18 residues. Germline CDR1 is MGHRA and CDR2 is YSYEKL. The CDR3 protein is CASSQDRVTGGFIYEQYF. The CDR3, as DNA: TGCGCCAGCAGCCAAGATAGGGTGACAGGGGGGTTCATCTACGAGCAGTACTTC.

The chain carries TRBV15 and TRBJ2-1, with TRBD2 matching over 10 bases. J lost 7 bases, V lost 1 base, and 7 bases had no gene match. This CDR3 contains 16 residues. Germline-derived CDR1 and CDR2 are LNHNV and YYDKDF (reference sequence). The CDR3 sequence: CATSRVVLAGENEQFF. The CDR3 DNA reads TGTGCCACCAGCAGAGTTGTGCTAGCGGGGGAGAATGAGCAGTTCTTC. Drawing the rest from reference TRBV15 and TRBJ2-1, the complete variable domain is DAMVIQNPRYQVTQFGKPVTLSCSQTLNHNVMYWYQQKSSQAPKLLFHYYDKDFNNEADTPDNFQSRRPNTSFCFLDIRSPGLGDTAMYLCATSRVVLAGENEQFFGPGTRLTVL.

This rearrangement joins TRBV21-1 to TRBJ2-7; TRBD2, the table's D call, was not compared with the DNA. TRBV21-1 is termed a pseudogene. There are 17 residues in the CDR3. Here the CDR3 reads CASSKAGWLAASYEQYF. The CDR3 region has the DNA TGTGCCAGCAGCAAAGCTGGTTGGCTAGCGGCCTCCTACGAGCAGTACTTC.

The V and J genes are TRBV7-2 and TRBJ2-7; no firm D call. Germline CDR1 and CDR2: SGHTA and FQGNSA. V lost 5 bases and J lost 0, with 14 bases in between. The CDR3 has 15 residues. The chain's CDR3 is CASSPIATSSYEQYF. In DNA, the CDR3 is TGTGCCAGCAGCCCTATAGCCACCAGCTCCTACGAGCAGTACTTC.

This clone was counted a few times. The V and J genes are TRBV11-2 and TRBJ1-2; 8 bases fit TRBD1. The germline CDR1 and CDR2 sequences are SGHAT and FQNNGV. With V trimmed by 1 base and J by 4 bases, 14 bases remained unmatched. This CDR3 spans 18 amino acids. CDR3 sequence (DNA): TGTGCCAGCAGCTTAGGTCCCGGGACAGGTTCGCTAATCTATGGCTACACCTTC. It codes for CASSLGPGTGSLIYGYTF.

In this sample, this clone turned up a few times. The gene calls are TRBV27 and TRBJ1-1; tentatively, D is TRBD1 (6 bases). The CDR3 is 13 amino acids. Germline CDR1 reads MNHEY; CDR2 reads SMNVEV (reference sequence). V was shortened by 7 bases and J by 5 bases, with 14 bases between the two germline ends. This chain's CDR3 is CASKLLQGTEAFF. The CDR3 region has the DNA TGTGCCAGCAAGCTATTACAGGGAACTGAAGCTTTCTTT.

V and J are TRBV7-9 and TRBJ2-3; 12 positions match TRBD2. This CDR3 has 17 residues. Germline assignment: CDR1 SEHNR and CDR2 FQNEAQ (reference sequence). Trimming cost V 4 bases and J 0 bases; bases outside gene matches: 5. CDR3 protein: CASSSTSGRSSTDTQYF. The CDR3 coding sequence is TGTGCCAGCAGCTCCACTAGCGGGAGGTCTAGCACAGATACGCAGTATTTT.

This chain uses TRBV9 with TRBJ2-5, with 11 bases identical to TRBD1. The junction had 6 bases not matched to a gene; V was cut back by 3 bases and J by 5 bases. Germline lookup yields CDR1 SGDLS and CDR2 YYNGEE. This CDR3 comprises 15 residues. The CDR3 bases are TGTGCCAGCAGCGGTTTCGGGACAGGGGGGGAGACCCAGTACTTC. Residues: CASSGFGTGGETQYF.